The rows below give T cell receptor beta chains drawn from one sample of a study of T cell responses to AZD1222 COVID-19 vaccine. TCRdb's copy holds only in-frame clones and misses some; the assay was immunoSEQ multiplex PCR. The sample shows tens of thousands of clones, about four fifths of them seen only once. The sequenced sample was peripheral blood, obtained 28 days after the second AZD1222 dose. These receptor sequences come from an adult who received the AZD1222 COVID-19 vaccine. CDR3s include the opening cysteine and the closing phenylalanine or tryptophan. The D gene is left open where the match is weak. A row's size may be missing; if present it is once, few, many or a size class.

V gene	CDR3 length	D gene	J gene	clone size	CDR3 DNA	CDR3 protein
TRBV12-5	14	NA	TRBJ2-5	NA	TGTGCTAGTGGTTTGGACCTACCTCCGGAGACCCAGTACTTC	CASGLDLPPETQYF
TRBV4-3	15	NA	TRBJ1-6	NA	TGCGCCAGCAGCCACGGCCGAGGTTCGAATTCACCCCTCCACTTT	CASSHGRGSNSPLHF
TRBV5-1	15	TRBD2	TRBJ2-7	NA	TGCGCCAGCAGACGCACCGGACTAGCGGGAGTTGAGCAGTACTTC	CASRRTGLAGVEQYF
TRBV5-4	13	NA	TRBJ1-6	NA	TGTGCCAGCGCACAGGGATTTAATTCACCCCTCCACTTT	CASAQGFNSPLHF
TRBV27	16	TRBD1	TRBJ2-7	NA	TGTGCCAGCAGTCTCGGACAGGCTGTAGGTGTGAGGGAGCAGTACTTC	CASSLGQAVGVREQYF
TRBV28	14	TRBD1	TRBJ2-7	NA	TGTGCCAGCAGTTCCACAGGGGCCCGGAGCGAGCAGTACTTC	CASSSTGARSEQYF
TRBV7-2	15	NA	TRBJ2-2	NA	TGTGCCAGCAGCTTGTGGGGATCAAGGACCGGGGAGCTGTTTTTT	CASSLWGSRTGELFF
TRBV10-3	14	TRBD2	TRBJ2-1	NA	TGTGCCATCTCGCCGGGAGGGTTATTCGATGAGCAGTTCTTC	CAISPGGLFDEQFF
TRBV18	13	TRBD1	TRBJ2-7	NA	TGTGCCAGCTCACCCGACAGGGAAGGCGAGCAGTACTTC	CASSPDREGEQYF
TRBV19	12	NA	TRBJ1-1	once	TGTGCCAGTAGTATCTCGAACACTGAAGCTTTCTTT	CASSISNTEAFF
TRBV5-1	18	TRBD1	TRBJ2-6	NA	TGCGCCAGCAGCTTCCCGGGACAGGGATTCTCTGGGGCCAACGTCCTGACTTTC	CASSFPGQGFSGANVLTF
TRBV28	13	NA	TRBJ1-4	NA	TGTGCCAGCATAGACGCAACTAATGAAAAACTGTTTTTT	CASIDATNEKLFF
TRBV6-2/TRBV6-3	15	NA	TRBJ2-5	NA	TGTGCCAGCAGTTACTTGGGGGTGAGCCAAGAGACCCAGTACTTC	CASSYLGVSQETQYF
TRBV19	13	NA	TRBJ1-1	NA	TGTGCCACCTCGGACAGAAGGAACACTGAAGCTTTCTTT	CATSDRRNTEAFF
TRBV2	13	NA	TRBJ2-1	NA	TGTGCCAGCAGTGAAAGGATGGATACGGAGCAGTTCTTC	CASSERMDTEQFF
TRBV9	17	TRBD1	TRBJ2-2	NA	TGTGCCAGCAGCGTAGTGCGGGACAGGGTGGGCACCGGGGAGCTGTTTTTT	CASSVVRDRVGTGELFF